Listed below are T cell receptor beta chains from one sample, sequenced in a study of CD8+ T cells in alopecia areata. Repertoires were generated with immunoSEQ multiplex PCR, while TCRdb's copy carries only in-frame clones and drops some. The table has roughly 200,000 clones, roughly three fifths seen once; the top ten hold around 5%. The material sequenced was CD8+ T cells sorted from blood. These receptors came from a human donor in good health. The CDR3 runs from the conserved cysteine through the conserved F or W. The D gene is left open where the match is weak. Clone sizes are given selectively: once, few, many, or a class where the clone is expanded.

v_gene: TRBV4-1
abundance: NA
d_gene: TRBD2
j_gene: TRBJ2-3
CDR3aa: CASSWTSGVDTQYF
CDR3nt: TGCGCCAGCAGCTGGACTAGCGGGGTCGATACGCAGTATTTT

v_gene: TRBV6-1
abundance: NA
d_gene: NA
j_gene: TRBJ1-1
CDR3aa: CASSEGPYDMNTEAFF
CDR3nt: TGTGCCAGCAGTGAAGGGCCGTACGATATGAACACTGAAGCTTTCTTT

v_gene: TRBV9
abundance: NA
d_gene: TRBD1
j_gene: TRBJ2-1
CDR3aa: CASSAGTGALGELNEQFF
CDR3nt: TGTGCCAGCAGCGCCGGGACAGGGGCTCTAGGAGAGCTAAATGAGCAGTTCTTC

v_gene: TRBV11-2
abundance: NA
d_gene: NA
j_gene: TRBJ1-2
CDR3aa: CASSEGNLGYTF
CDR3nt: TGTGCCAGCAGCGAAGGGAATTTGGGCTACACCTTC

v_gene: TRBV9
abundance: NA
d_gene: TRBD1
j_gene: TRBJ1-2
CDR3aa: CASSVRQGIPYGYTF
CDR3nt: TGTGCCAGCAGCGTCCGACAGGGCATCCCCTATGGCTACACCTTC

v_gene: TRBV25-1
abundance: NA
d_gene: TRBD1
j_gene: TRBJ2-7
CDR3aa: CASSEVGQGLTEQYF
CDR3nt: TGTGCCAGCAGTGAAGTGGGACAGGGACTCACGGAGCAGTACTTC

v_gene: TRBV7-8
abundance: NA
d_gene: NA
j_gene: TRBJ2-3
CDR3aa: CASTFSGSPSTDTQYF
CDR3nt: TGTGCCAGCACCTTTTCGGGCAGCCCTAGCACAGATACGCAGTATTTT

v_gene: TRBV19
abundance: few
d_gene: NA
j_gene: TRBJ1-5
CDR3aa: CASSSGHSSNQPQHF
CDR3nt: TGTGCCAGTAGTTCGGGACACAGTAGCAATCAGCCCCAGCATTTT

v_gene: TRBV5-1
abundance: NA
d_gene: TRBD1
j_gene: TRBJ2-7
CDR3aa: CASSLGQGSYEQYF
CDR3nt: TGCGCCAGCAGCCTCGGACAGGGCTCCTACGAGCAGTACTTC

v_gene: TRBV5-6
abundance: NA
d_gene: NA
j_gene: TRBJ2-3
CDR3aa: CASSQNLGWDTQYF
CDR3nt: TGTGCCAGCAGCCAGAACCTAGGGTGGGATACGCAGTATTTT

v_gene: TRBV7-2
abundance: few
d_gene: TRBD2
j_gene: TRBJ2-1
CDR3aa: CAAQRGMYNEQFF
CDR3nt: TGTGCGGCGCAGCGGGGGATGTACAATGAGCAGTTCTTC

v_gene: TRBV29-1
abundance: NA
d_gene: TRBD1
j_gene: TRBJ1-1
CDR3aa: CSVDGTGEAFF
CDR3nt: TGCAGCGTTGATGGGACAGGTGAAGCTTTCTTT

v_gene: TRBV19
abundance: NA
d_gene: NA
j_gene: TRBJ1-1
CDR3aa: CASRLGPNTEAFF
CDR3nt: TGTGCCAGTCGTTTGGGCCCGAACACTGAAGCTTTCTTT

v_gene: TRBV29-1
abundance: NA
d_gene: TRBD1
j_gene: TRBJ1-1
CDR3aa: CSVSLDREAFF
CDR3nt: TGCAGCGTTTCCCTGGACAGGGAAGCTTTCTTT

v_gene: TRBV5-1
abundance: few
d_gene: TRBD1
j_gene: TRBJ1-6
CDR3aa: CASTPGQGDSPLHF
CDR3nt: TGCGCCAGCACGCCGGGACAGGGTGATTCACCCCTCCACTTT

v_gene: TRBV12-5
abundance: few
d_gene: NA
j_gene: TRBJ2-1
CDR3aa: CASGLGQNEQFF
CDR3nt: TGTGCTAGTGGTTTAGGACAGAATGAGCAGTTCTTC

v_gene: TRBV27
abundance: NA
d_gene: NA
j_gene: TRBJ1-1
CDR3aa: CASSLSGVGTEAFF
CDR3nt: TGTGCCAGCAGTTTATCGGGGGTCGGGACTGAAGCTTTCTTT

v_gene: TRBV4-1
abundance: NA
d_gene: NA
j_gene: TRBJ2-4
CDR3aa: CASSQEDLAKNIQYF
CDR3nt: TGCGCCAGCAGCCAAGAAGATCTAGCCAAAAACATTCAGTACTTC

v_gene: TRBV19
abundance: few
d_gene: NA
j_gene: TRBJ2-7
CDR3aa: CASSIGGEQYF
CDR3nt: TGTGCCAGTAGTATAGGGGGCGAGCAGTACTTC

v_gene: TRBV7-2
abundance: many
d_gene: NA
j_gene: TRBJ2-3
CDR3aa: CASSLGDLITDTQYF
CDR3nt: TGTGCCAGCAGCTTAGGGGATTTAATCACAGATACGCAGTATTTT

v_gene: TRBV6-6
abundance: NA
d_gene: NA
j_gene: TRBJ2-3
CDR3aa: CASSTPVLSTDTQYF
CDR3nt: TGTGCCAGCAGTACACCTGTTCTTTCCACAGATACGCAGTATTTT

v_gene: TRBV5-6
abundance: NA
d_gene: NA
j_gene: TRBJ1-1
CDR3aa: CASSQGQGGTEAFF
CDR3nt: TGTGCCAGCAGCCAGGGGCAGGGCGGGACTGAAGCTTTCTTT

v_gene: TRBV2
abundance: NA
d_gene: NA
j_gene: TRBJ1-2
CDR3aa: CASSAGEGRGTYGYTF
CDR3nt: TGTGCCAGCAGTGCAGGCGAGGGCAGGGGTACATATGGCTACACCTTC

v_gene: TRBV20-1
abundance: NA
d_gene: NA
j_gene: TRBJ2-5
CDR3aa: CSASQETQYF
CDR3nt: TGCAGTGCCTCGCAAGAGACCCAGTACTTC

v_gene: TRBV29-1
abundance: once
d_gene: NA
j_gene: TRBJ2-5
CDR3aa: CSVAGLSYGYQETQYF
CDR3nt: TGCAGCGTTGCCGGTTTGTCTTACGGGTACCAAGAGACCCAGTACTTC

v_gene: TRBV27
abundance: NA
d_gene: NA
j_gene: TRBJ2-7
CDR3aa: CASSARAPYEQYF
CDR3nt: TGTGCCAGCAGTGCGCGGGCTCCCTACGAGCAGTACTTC

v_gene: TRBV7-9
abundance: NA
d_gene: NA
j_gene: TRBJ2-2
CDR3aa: CASPSDTGELFF
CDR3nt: TGTGCCAGTCCTTCCGACACCGGGGAGCTGTTTTTT

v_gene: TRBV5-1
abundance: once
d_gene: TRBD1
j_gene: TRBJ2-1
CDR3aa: CASRTGDEQFF
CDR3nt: TGCGCCAGCAGGACAGGGGATGAGCAGTTCTTC

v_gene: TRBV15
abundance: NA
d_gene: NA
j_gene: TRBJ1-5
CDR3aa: CATSRGVIRGNQPQHF
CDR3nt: TGTGCCACCAGCAGAGGTGTGATCAGGGGCAATCAGCCCCAGCATTTT

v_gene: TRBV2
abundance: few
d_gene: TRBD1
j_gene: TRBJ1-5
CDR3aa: CASSPSGTGGESSNQPQHF
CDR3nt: TGTGCCAGCAGCCCCTCCGGGACAGGGGGCGAGTCGAGCAATCAGCCCCAGCATTTT

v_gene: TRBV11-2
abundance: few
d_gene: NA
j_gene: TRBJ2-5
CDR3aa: CASSKEETQYF
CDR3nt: TGTGCCAGCAGCAAGGAGGAGACCCAGTACTTC

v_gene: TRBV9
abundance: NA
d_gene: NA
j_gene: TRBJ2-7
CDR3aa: CASSVGQAGYEQYF
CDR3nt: TGTGCCAGCAGCGTAGGGCAAGCGGGCTACGAGCAGTACTTC

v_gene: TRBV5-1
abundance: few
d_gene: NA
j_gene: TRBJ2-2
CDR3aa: CATTYNTGELFF
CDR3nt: TGCGCCACAACTTATAACACCGGGGAGCTGTTTTTT

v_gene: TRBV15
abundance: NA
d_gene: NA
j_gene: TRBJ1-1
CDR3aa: CATSRPSDTEAFF
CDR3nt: TGTGCCACCAGCAGACCATCGGACACTGAAGCTTTCTTT

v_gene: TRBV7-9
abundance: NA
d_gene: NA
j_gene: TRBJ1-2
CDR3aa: CASSSALESANYGYTF
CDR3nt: TGTGCCAGCAGTTCGGCCCTGGAAAGTGCTAACTATGGCTACACCTTC

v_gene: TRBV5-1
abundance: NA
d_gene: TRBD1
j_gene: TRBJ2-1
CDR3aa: CASSISTGLDEQFF
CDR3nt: TGCGCCAGCAGCATATCGACAGGGTTAGATGAGCAGTTCTTC

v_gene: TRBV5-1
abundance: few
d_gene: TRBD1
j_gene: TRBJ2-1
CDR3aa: CASSLAIGTGADNEQFF
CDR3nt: TGCGCCAGCAGCTTGGCCATCGGGACAGGGGCGGACAATGAGCAGTTCTTC

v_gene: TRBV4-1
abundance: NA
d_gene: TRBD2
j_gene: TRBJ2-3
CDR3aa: CASSQTTSGGTDTQYF
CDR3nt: TGCGCCAGCAGCCAAACGACTAGCGGGGGCACAGATACGCAGTATTTT

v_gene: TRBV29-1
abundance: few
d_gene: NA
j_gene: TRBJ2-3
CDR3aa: CSVGPGGLGDTQYF
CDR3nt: TGCAGCGTTGGTCCGGGGGGCCTTGGTGATACGCAGTATTTT

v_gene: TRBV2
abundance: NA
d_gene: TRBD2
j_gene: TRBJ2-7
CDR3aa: CASSYSGGNNYEQYF
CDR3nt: TGTGCCAGCAGTTATTCGGGGGGAAATAACTACGAGCAGTACTTC

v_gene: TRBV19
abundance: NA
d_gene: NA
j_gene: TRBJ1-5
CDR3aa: CASSLGGGNQPQHF
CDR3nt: TGTGCCAGTTCCCTAGGTGGCGGCAATCAGCCCCAGCATTTT

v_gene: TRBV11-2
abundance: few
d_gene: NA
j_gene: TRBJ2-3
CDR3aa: CASSLQRNTQYF
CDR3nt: TGTGCCAGCAGCTTACAGCGGAATACGCAGTATTTT

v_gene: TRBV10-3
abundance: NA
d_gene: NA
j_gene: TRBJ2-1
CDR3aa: CAISEETGAYNEQFF
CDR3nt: TGTGCCATCAGTGAGGAGACAGGCGCCTACAATGAGCAGTTCTTC

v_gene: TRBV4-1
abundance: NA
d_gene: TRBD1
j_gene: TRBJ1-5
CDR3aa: CASSQVDRANQPQHF
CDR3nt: TGCGCCAGCAGCCAAGTAGACAGGGCCAATCAGCCCCAGCATTTT

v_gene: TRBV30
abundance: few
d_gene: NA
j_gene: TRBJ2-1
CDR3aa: CAWSVLSGFNEQFF
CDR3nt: TGTGCCTGGAGTGTACTATCCGGGTTTAATGAGCAGTTCTTC

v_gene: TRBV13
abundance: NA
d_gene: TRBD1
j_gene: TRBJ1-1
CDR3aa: CASSSTGTGDTEAFF
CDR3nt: TGTGCCAGCAGCAGTACCGGGACAGGTGACACTGAAGCTTTCTTT

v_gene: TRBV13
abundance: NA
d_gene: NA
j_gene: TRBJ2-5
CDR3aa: CASSYRTGRGTQYF
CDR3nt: TGTGCCAGCAGCTATCGGACAGGGAGGGGGACCCAGTACTTC

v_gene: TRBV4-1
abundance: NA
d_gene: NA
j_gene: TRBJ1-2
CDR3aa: CASSQESEFYGYTF
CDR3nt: TGCGCCAGCAGCCAAGAATCCGAATTCTATGGCTACACCTTC

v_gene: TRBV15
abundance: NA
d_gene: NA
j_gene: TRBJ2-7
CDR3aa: CATSRRDSYEQYF
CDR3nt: TGTGCCACCAGCAGACGTGATTCCTACGAGCAGTACTTC

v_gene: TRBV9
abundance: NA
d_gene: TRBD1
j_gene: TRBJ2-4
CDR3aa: CASSGYRGRGKNIQYF
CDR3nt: TGTGCCAGCAGCGGGTACAGGGGAAGAGGCAAAAACATTCAGTACTTC

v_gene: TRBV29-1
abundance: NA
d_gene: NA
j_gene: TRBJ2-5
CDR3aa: CSVERDNEETQYF
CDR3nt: TGCAGCGTTGAAAGGGATAATGAAGAGACCCAGTACTTC

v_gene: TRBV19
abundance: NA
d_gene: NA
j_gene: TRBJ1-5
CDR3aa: CASSIIGQPQHF
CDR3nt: TGTGCCAGTAGTATAATAGGTCAGCCCCAGCATTTT

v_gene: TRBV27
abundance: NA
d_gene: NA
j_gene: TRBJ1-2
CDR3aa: CASSLSYRYGYTF
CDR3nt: TGTGCCAGCAGTTTATCGTACCGTTATGGCTACACCTTC

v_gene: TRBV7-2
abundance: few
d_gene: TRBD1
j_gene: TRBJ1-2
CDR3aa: CASSARALDRDGYTF
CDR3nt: TGTGCCAGCAGCGCCCGCGCTCTTGACAGGGATGGCTACACCTTC